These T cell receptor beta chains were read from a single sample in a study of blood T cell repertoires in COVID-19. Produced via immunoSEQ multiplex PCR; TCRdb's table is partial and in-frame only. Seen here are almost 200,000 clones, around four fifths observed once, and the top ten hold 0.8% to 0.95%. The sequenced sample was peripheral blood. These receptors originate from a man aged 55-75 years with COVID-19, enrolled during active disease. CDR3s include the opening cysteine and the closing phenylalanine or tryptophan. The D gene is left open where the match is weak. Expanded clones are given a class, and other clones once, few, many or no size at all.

CDR3: CASSLAGGKNTEAFF
DNA: TGTGCCAGCAGCTTAGCTGGAGGGAAGAACACTGAAGCTTTCTTT
V: TRBV7-2
size: NA
J: TRBJ1-1
D: NA

CDR3: CASSLAGTGAGETYGYTF
DNA: TGTGCCAGCAGCTTAGCAGGGACAGGGGCGGGAGAGACCTATGGCTACACCTTC
V: TRBV7-2
size: NA
J: TRBJ1-2
D: TRBD1

CDR3: CASSLAVGGAASDTQYF
DNA: TGCGCCAGCAGCTTGGCCGTAGGGGGAGCCGCGAGCGATACGCAGTATTTT
V: TRBV5-1
size: NA
J: TRBJ2-3
D: NA

CDR3: CASSRDRATGELFF
DNA: TGTGCCAGCAGCAGAGACAGGGCCACCGGGGAGCTGTTTTTT
V: TRBV27
size: NA
J: TRBJ2-2
D: TRBD1

CDR3: CASSLVVGLAGAEQFF
DNA: TGTGCCAGCAGCTTAGTAGTCGGACTAGCGGGAGCGGAGCAGTTCTTC
V: TRBV11-2
size: once
J: TRBJ2-1
D: TRBD2

CDR3: CATRTGVNQPQHF
DNA: TGTGCCACCAGGACAGGGGTCAATCAGCCCCAGCATTTT
V: TRBV6-5
size: once
J: TRBJ1-5
D: TRBD1

CDR3: CASRSTGGTGELFF
DNA: TGTGCCAGCAGAAGCACAGGGGGCACCGGGGAGCTGTTTTTT
V: TRBV28
size: few
J: TRBJ2-2
D: TRBD1

CDR3: CASSLRLAGTYEQYF
DNA: TGTGCCAGCAGTTTACGACTAGCGGGCACCTACGAGCAGTACTTC
V: TRBV27
size: NA
J: TRBJ2-7
D: TRBD2

CDR3: CASSSSVYGYTF
DNA: TGTGCCAGCAGCTCCTCGGTCTATGGCTACACCTTC
V: TRBV7-9
size: NA
J: TRBJ1-2
D: NA

CDR3: CASSLSGNLGEQYF
DNA: TGTGCCAGCAGTTTATCGGGAAACCTGGGCGAGCAGTACTTC
V: TRBV28
size: NA
J: TRBJ2-7
D: NA